Detailed here is one T cell receptor (beta chain). There are many counts of this clonotype. Its antigen specificity is not known. No clone much larger than this one lies a single base away; base qualities are absent. V is cut by 3 bases and J by 6 bases, and the space between the germline ends is 13 bases. The germline V gene provides CDR1 SQVTM and CDR2 ANQGSEA. From its cysteine to its phenylalanine, the CDR3 spans 13 amino acids. Only the CDR3 part of the read is kept: 39 bases, read in frame from the first base. The record originates from a study of low-dose radiotherapy and immunotherapy resistance in tumors (dated by TCRdb to between 2021 and 2024). A note on the overall study: Cohort 1 received 0.5 Gy per fraction every 2 weeks, with a prescribed total PTV dose of 6.5 Gy. In Cohort 2, 1 Gy per fraction was delivered every two weeks, for a total of 13 Gy over 26 weeks. Nivolumab was administered intravenously as a 240 mg flat dose every two weeks, and ipilimumab was administered intravenously at 1 mg/kg every six weeks. Intravenous cyclophosphamide at 200 mg/m2 was administered every two weeks, one day ahead of each radiation and immunotherapy administration. Patients took aspirin 300 mg orally once daily for four cycles, starting on cycle 1 day 1. Superscript III and a set of TRAV- and TRBV-specific primers were used to synthesize first-strand cDNA, so that both TCRalpha and TCRbeta chains were covered. No randomization into treatment groups was done for the people taking part in the trial. Eight patients were included in the translational analysis, namely three from the first dose cohort plus the first five from the second dose cohort.

The time point label for this specimen denotes: after trial treatment. What this sample's treatment or condition label stands for: LDRT plus nivolumab, ipilimumab, low-dose cyclophosphamide and aspirin (RACIN trial). Donors were enrolled in RACIN, a single-arm phase I dose-escalation trial in which nivolumab, ipilimumab, aspirin, low-dose cyclophosphamide and low-dose radiotherapy were combined. Patients with advanced, TIL-negative solid tumors were considered eligible. TCRdb names Illumina HiSeq 2500 as the instrument used. A roughly 19-cycle PCR with Phusion amplified the TCRs, pairing a constant-region primer with the adapter that was attached to the V primers. The isolated mRNA was amplified using the MessageAmp II aRNA Amplification Kit, with in vitro transcription performed for approximately 16 hours at 37 degrees C. The Dynabeads mRNA DIRECT Purification Kit was used to isolate mRNA for TCR sequencing. A second roughly 27-cycle Phusion PCR added indexed Illumina adapters, and products were purified with AMPure XP beads. Concerning the study's data processing: Custom Perl scripts pooled TCR sequences encoding the same protein, removed out-of-frame sequences and computed each clonotype's abundance. The analysis excluded TCR sequences that were supported by just one read. Repertoire metrics included Shannon entropy, Gini index, clonality, richness, and frequency of TCRs shared between repertoires. The public reads were reanalyzed by TCRdb: fastp trimming at Q25, MiXCR alignment, in-frame beta chains only. Each entry merges the rows of one CDR3 protein and shows their most common DNA and genes. The V and J calls were determined by TCRdb, not by the authors. The sample table records around 57,000 distinct CDR3 sequences; around 34% of these occur just once. 8% to 10% of the sample is in the top ten clones.

The TCR originated in a male donor with rectosigmoid adenocarcinoma. This material consisted of PBMCs, taken after low-dose radiotherapy plus immunotherapy. The rearrangement combines TRBV29-1 with TRBJ2-3; there is no confident call for the D gene. The nucleotide sequence is TGCAGCGTTGAGGTTGGGCTTGATGATACGCAGTATTTT. Translated, it reads CSVEVGLDDTQYF.